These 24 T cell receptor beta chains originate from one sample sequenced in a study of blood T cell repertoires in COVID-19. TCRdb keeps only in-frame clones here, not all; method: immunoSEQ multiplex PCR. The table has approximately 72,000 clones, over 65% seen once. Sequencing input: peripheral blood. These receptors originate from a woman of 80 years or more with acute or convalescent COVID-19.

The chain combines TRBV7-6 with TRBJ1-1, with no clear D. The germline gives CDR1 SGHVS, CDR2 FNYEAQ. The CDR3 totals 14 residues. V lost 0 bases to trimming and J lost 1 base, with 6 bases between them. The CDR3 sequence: CASSLAAENTEAFF. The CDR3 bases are TGTGCCAGCAGCTTAGCGGCGGAGAACACTGAAGCTTTCTTT. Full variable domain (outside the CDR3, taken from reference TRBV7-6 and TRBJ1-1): GAGVSQSPRYKVTKRGQDVALRCDPISGHVSLYWYRQALGQGPEFLTYFNYEAQQDKSGLPNDRFSAERPEGSISTLTIQRTEQRDSAMYRCASSLAAENTEAFFGQGTRLTVV.

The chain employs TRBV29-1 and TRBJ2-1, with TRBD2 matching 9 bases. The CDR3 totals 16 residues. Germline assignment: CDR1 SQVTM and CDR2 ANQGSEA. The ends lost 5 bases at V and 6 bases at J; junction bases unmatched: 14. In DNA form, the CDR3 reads TGCAGCGTTCCCCAAAGTAGGCTAGCGGGAATCAATGAGCAGTTCTTC. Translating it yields CSVPQSRLAGINEQFF.

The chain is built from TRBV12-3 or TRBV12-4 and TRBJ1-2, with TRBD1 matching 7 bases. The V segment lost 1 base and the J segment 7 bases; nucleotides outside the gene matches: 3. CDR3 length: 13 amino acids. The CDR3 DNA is TGTGCCAGCAGTTTAGGGAACAGGGGTGGCTACACCTTC. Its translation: CASSLGNRGGYTF.

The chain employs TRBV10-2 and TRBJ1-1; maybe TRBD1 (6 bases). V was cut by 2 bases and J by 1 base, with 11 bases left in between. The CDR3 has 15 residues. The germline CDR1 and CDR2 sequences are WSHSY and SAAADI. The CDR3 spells CASSEGGRGNTEAFF. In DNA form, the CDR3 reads TGCGCCAGCAGTGAGGGGGGCCGGGGGAACACTGAAGCTTTCTTT.

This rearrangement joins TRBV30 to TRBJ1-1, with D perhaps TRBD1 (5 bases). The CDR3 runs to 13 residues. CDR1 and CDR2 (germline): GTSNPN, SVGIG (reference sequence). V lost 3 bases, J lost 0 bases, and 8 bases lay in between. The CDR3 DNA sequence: TGTGCCTGGAGCGACAGTGTGAACACTGAAGCTTTCTTT. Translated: CAWSDSVNTEAFF.

CDR3 loop: CASSATPGNTDTQYF. CDR3 DNA sequence: TGTGCCAGCAGCGCGACCCCGGGGAATACAGATACGCAGTATTTT. This chain joins TRBV9 and TRBJ2-3, with D perhaps matching TRBD2 (5 bases). The V gene's germline CDR1 is SGDLS and CDR2 YYNGEE. The V end was cut by 3 bases, the J end by 3 bases, with 14 bases between. This CDR3 contains 15 residues.

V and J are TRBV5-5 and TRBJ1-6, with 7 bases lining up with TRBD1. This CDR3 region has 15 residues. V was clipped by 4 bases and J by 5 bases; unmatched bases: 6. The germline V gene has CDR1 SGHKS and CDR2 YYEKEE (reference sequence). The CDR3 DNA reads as TGTGCCAGCAGCGGAGGGACAGCCAATAATTCACCCCTCCACTTT. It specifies CASSGGTANNSPLHF.

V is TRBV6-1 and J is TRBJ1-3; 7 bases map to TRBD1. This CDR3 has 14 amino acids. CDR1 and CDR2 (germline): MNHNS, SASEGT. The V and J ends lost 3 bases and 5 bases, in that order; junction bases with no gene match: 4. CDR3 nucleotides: TGTGCCAGCAGTGAGGGCAGGGGGAGAAACACCATATATTTT. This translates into CASSEGRGRNTIYF.

CDR3 sequence: CASSDSNTEAFF. In nucleotides, the CDR3 is TGTGCCAGCAGTGACAGTAATACTGAAGCTTTCTTT. The chain joins TRBV2 to TRBJ1-1; D unresolved. The CDR3 is 12 residues long. Per the germline V gene, CDR1 is SNHLY and CDR2 is FYNNEI. Trimming pared 3 bases from V and 5 bases from J, leaving 7 bases between.

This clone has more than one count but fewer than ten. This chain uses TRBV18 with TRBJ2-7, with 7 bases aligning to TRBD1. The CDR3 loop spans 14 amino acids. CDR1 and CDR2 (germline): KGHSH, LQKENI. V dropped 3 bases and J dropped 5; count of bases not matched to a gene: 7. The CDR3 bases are TGTGCCAGCTCACCGTCACAGGGGATGAACGAGCAGTACTTC. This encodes CASSPSQGMNEQYF. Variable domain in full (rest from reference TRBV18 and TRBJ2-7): NAGVMQNPRHLVRRRGQEARLRCSPMKGHSHVYWYRQLPEEGLKFMVYLQKENIIDESGMPKERFSAEFPKEGPSILRIQQVVRGDSAAYFCASSPSQGMNEQYFGPGTRLTVT.

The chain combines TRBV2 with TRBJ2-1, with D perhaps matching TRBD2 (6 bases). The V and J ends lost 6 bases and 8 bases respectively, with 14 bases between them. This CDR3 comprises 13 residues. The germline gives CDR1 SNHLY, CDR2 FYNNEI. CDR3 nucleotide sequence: TGTGCCAGCAGAGGGGACTTTCGGGATGAGCAGTTCTTC. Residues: CASRGDFRDEQFF.

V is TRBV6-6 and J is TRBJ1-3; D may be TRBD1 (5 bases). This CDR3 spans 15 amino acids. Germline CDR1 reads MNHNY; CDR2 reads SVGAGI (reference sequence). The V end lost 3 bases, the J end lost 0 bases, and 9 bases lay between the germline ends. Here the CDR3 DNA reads TGTGCCAGCAGTTATGCCAGGGACTCTGGAAACACCATATATTTT. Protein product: CASSYARDSGNTIYF.

The CDR3 spells CASRAQGQVSEQYF. DNA for the CDR3: TGTGCCAGCAGGGCCCAGGGTCAGGTATCCGAGCAGTACTTC. The rearrangement joins TRBV6-5 to TRBJ2-7; D possibly corresponds to TRBD1 (5 bases). The germline V gene has CDR1 MNHEY and CDR2 SVGAGI. Trimming shortened V by 6 bases and J by 6 bases, and 18 bases separated the two germline ends. This CDR3 has 14 amino acids.

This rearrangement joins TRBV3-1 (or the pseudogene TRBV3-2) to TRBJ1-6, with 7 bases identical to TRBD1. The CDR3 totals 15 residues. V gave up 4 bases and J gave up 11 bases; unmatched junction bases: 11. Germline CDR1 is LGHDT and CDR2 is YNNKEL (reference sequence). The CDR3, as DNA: TGTGCCAGCAGCCCGATTTCGACAGGGCTAGCACCCCTCCACTTT. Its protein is CASSPISTGLAPLHF.

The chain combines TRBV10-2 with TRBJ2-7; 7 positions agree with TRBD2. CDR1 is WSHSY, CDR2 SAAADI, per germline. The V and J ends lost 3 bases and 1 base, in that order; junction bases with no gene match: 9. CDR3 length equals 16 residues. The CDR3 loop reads CASSERSGTASYEQYF. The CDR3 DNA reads TGCGCCAGCAGTGAAAGAAGCGGGACGGCATCCTACGAGCAGTACTTC.

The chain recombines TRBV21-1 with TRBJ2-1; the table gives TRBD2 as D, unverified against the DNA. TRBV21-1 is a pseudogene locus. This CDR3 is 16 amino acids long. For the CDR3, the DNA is TGTGCCAGCAGCAAGGTCCAGCGGAGCCCGTACAATGAGCAGTTCTTC. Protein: CASSKVQRSPYNEQFF.

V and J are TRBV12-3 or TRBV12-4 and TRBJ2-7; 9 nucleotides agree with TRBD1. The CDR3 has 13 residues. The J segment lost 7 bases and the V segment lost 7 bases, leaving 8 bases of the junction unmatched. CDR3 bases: TGTGCCAGCATCAGGACAGGGGACTGGGAGCAGTACTTC. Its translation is CASIRTGDWEQYF.

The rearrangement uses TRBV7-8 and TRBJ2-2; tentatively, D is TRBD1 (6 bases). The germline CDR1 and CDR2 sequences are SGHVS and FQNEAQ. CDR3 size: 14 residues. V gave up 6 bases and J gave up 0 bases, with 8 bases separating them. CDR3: CASRRTANTGELFF. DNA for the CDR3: TGTGCCAGCAGACGGACAGCGAACACCGGGGAGCTGTTTTTT.

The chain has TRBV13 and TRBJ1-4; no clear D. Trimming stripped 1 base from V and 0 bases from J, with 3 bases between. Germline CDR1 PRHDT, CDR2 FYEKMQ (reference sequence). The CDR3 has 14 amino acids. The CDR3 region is CASSLAATNEKLFF. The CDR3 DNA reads TGTGCCAGCAGCTTAGCTGCAACTAATGAAAAACTGTTTTTT.

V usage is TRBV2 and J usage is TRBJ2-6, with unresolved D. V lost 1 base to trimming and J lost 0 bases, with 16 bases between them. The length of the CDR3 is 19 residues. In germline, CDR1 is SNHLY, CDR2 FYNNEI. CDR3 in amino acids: CASSEGRSATSSGANVLTF. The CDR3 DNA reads TGTGCCAGCAGTGAAGGGCGAAGCGCGACGAGCTCTGGGGCCAACGTCCTGACTTTC.

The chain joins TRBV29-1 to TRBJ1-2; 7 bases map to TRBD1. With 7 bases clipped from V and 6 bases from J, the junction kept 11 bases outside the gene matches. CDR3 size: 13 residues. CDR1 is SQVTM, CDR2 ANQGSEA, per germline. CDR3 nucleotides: TGCAGCGCCGTGGCCCTGACAGGGAATGGCTACACCTTC. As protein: CSAVALTGNGYTF.

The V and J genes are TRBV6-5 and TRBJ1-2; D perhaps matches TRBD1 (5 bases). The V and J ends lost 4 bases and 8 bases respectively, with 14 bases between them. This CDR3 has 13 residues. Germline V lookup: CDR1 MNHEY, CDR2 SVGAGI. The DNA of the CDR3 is TGTGCCAGCAGTTCTGAGCAGGGTGCAGGCTACACCTTC. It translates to CASSSEQGAGYTF.

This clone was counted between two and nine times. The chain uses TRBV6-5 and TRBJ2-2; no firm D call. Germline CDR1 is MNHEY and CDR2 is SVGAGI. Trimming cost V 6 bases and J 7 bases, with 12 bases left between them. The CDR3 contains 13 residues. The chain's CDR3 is CASSLRSGGELFF. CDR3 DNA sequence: TGTGCCAGCAGCCTCCGGTCTGGCGGGGAGCTGTTTTTT.

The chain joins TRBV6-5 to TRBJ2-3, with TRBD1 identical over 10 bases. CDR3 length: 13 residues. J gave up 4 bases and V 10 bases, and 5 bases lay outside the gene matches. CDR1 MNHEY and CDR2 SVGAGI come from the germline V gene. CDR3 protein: CAIGTGESDTQYF. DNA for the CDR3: TGTGCCATCGGGACAGGGGAATCAGATACGCAGTATTTT.